A selection of T cell receptor beta chains follows, all from one sample in a study of long-term antiretroviral therapy in people with HIV. Measured with immunoSEQ multiplex PCR; TCRdb has only the in-frame clones, and not every one. The table lists some 11,000 clones, around three quarters of them singletons. This material consisted of unsorted PBMCs, taken at the start of antiretroviral therapy, before treatment. Receptors were obtained from a man between 25 and 39 years old with HIV. CDR3s include the opening cysteine and the closing phenylalanine or tryptophan. Each record gives: D gene, J gene, V gene, clone size, CDR3 protein, CDR3 DNA. D genes are given only for firm matches. The listing skips clone size in some rows; elsewhere it reads once, few, many or a size class.

d_gene: TRBD2; j_gene: TRBJ2-3; v_gene: TRBV6-4; abundance: NA; CDR3aa: CASSDSGTSGGADTQYF; CDR3nt: TGTGCCAGCAGTGACTCCGGGACTAGCGGGGGGGCAGATACGCAGTATTTT
d_gene: NA; j_gene: TRBJ2-1; v_gene: TRBV9; abundance: NA; CDR3aa: CASSPLDSSYNEQFF; CDR3nt: TGTGCCAGCAGCCCCCTAGACAGCTCCTACAATGAGCAGTTCTTC
d_gene: NA; j_gene: TRBJ1-1; v_gene: TRBV14; abundance: NA; CDR3aa: CASSQIPGFTEAFF; CDR3nt: TGTGCCAGCAGCCAAATCCCAGGGTTCACTGAAGCTTTCTTT
d_gene: NA; j_gene: TRBJ2-3; v_gene: TRBV6-5; abundance: once; CDR3aa: CASSFYYTDTQYF; CDR3nt: TGTGCCAGCAGTTTCTATTACACAGATACGCAGTATTTT
d_gene: TRBD1; j_gene: TRBJ1-5; v_gene: TRBV6-1; abundance: NA; CDR3aa: CASRGQVSNQPQHF; CDR3nt: TGTGCCAGCAGAGGACAGGTTAGCAATCAGCCCCAGCATTTT
d_gene: TRBD2; j_gene: TRBJ2-1; v_gene: TRBV4-3; abundance: NA; CDR3aa: CASSQVAGGQNEQFF; CDR3nt: TGCGCCAGCAGCCAAGTCGCGGGAGGTCAGAATGAGCAGTTCTTC
d_gene: NA; j_gene: TRBJ2-7; v_gene: TRBV7-3; abundance: NA; CDR3aa: CASSLGGGQNEQYF; CDR3nt: TGTGCCAGCAGCTTAGGAGGGGGCCAAAACGAGCAGTACTTC
d_gene: NA; j_gene: TRBJ2-1; v_gene: TRBV19; abundance: NA; CDR3aa: CASSIPTEQFF; CDR3nt: TGTGCCAGTAGTATTCCGACTGAGCAGTTCTTC
d_gene: NA; j_gene: TRBJ1-4; v_gene: TRBV29-1; abundance: NA; CDR3aa: CSVALWNEKLFF; CDR3nt: TGCAGCGTTGCTTTGTGGAATGAAAAACTGTTTTTT
d_gene: NA; j_gene: TRBJ1-2; v_gene: TRBV6-4; abundance: once; CDR3aa: CASSKMGREGLWAYGYTF; CDR3nt: TGTGCCAGCAGTAAGATGGGCAGGGAAGGACTATGGGCTTATGGCTACACCTTC
d_gene: NA; j_gene: TRBJ2-5; v_gene: TRBV5-1; abundance: NA; CDR3aa: CASSLVGGQETQYF; CDR3nt: TGCGCCAGCAGCTTGGTCGGCGGCCAAGAGACCCAGTACTTC
d_gene: NA; j_gene: TRBJ1-4; v_gene: TRBV14; abundance: NA; CDR3aa: CASSQGVKTQGEKLFF; CDR3nt: TGTGCCAGCAGCCAAGGGGTAAAGACTCAGGGGGAAAAACTGTTTTTT
d_gene: NA; j_gene: TRBJ2-5; v_gene: TRBV5-1; abundance: once; CDR3aa: CASSLNNGGSTETQYF; CDR3nt: TGCGCCAGCAGCCTTAATAACGGGGGTTCGACAGAGACCCAGTACTTC
d_gene: NA; j_gene: TRBJ1-2; v_gene: TRBV29-1; abundance: few; CDR3aa: CSEGTAYGYTF; CDR3nt: TGCAGCGAGGGGACGGCATATGGCTACACCTTC
d_gene: NA; j_gene: TRBJ1-2; v_gene: TRBV21-1; abundance: large; CDR3aa: CASSKEARNYGYTF; CDR3nt: TGTGCCAGCAGCAAAGAGGCCAGAAACTATGGCTACACCTTC
d_gene: NA; j_gene: TRBJ1-1; v_gene: TRBV11-2; abundance: NA; CDR3aa: CASSQQGGTFFF; CDR3nt: TGTGCCAGCAGCCAACAAGGGGGGACCTTCTTCTTT
d_gene: NA; j_gene: TRBJ2-7; v_gene: TRBV30; abundance: NA; CDR3aa: CAWGAPGYEQYF; CDR3nt: TGTGCCTGGGGGGCCCCCGGCTACGAGCAGTACTTC
d_gene: NA; j_gene: TRBJ2-5; v_gene: TRBV15; abundance: NA; CDR3aa: CATSWPGPWGRETQYF; CDR3nt: TGTGCCACCAGCTGGCCGGGACCCTGGGGACGAGAGACCCAGTACTTC
d_gene: TRBD2; j_gene: TRBJ2-5; v_gene: TRBV6-6; abundance: NA; CDR3aa: CASSGPRAGELETQYF; CDR3nt: TGTGCCAGCAGTGGCCCAAGAGCGGGGGAGTTGGAGACCCAGTACTTC
d_gene: NA; j_gene: TRBJ1-4; v_gene: TRBV14; abundance: NA; CDR3aa: CASSGVGGRNEKLFF; CDR3nt: TGTGCCAGCAGCGGGGTTGGAGGGAGAAATGAAAAACTGTTTTTT
d_gene: NA; j_gene: TRBJ2-7; v_gene: TRBV28; abundance: few; CDR3aa: CASSAGELRNYEQYF; CDR3nt: TGTGCCAGCAGCGCGGGTGAGTTACGAAACTACGAGCAGTACTTC
d_gene: NA; j_gene: TRBJ2-2; v_gene: TRBV11-2; abundance: NA; CDR3aa: CASSFVTSGELFF; CDR3nt: TGTGCCAGCAGCTTCGTAACGTCCGGGGAGCTGTTTTTT
d_gene: NA; j_gene: TRBJ2-7; v_gene: TRBV28; abundance: NA; CDR3aa: CASSLVASSYEQYF; CDR3nt: TGTGCCAGCAGTTTAGTCGCGAGCTCCTACGAGCAGTACTTC
d_gene: TRBD1; j_gene: TRBJ2-7; v_gene: TRBV18; abundance: NA; CDR3aa: CASSIIRDSPISGEQYF; CDR3nt: TGTGCCAGCTCGATAATAAGGGACAGCCCGATCTCGGGCGAGCAGTACTTC
d_gene: NA; j_gene: TRBJ1-2; v_gene: TRBV6-5; abundance: NA; CDR3aa: CASSDQSRGYTF; CDR3nt: TGTGCCAGCAGTGATCAATCTAGGGGCTACACCTTC
d_gene: TRBD1; j_gene: TRBJ2-1; v_gene: TRBV5-5; abundance: once; CDR3aa: CASSPDRGLYEQFF; CDR3nt: TGTGCCAGCAGCCCGGACAGGGGGCTCTATGAGCAGTTCTTC
d_gene: NA; j_gene: TRBJ2-5; v_gene: TRBV18; abundance: few; CDR3aa: CASSLDIQETQYF; CDR3nt: TGTGCCAGCTCACTCGACATCCAAGAGACCCAGTACTTC
d_gene: NA; j_gene: TRBJ2-1; v_gene: TRBV27; abundance: NA; CDR3aa: CASIRGAYNEQFF; CDR3nt: TGTGCCAGCATTCGGGGGGCGTACAATGAGCAGTTCTTC
d_gene: NA; j_gene: TRBJ2-2; v_gene: TRBV5-1; abundance: NA; CDR3aa: CASSLGSYRANTGELFF; CDR3nt: TGCGCCAGCAGCTTGGGTTCGTACAGGGCGAACACCGGGGAGCTGTTTTTT
d_gene: NA; j_gene: TRBJ1-2; v_gene: TRBV6-1; abundance: NA; CDR3aa: CASSGGRGSDGYTF; CDR3nt: TGTGCCAGCAGTGGGGGCAGGGGAAGCGATGGCTACACCTTC
d_gene: NA; j_gene: TRBJ2-5; v_gene: TRBV15; abundance: NA; CDR3aa: CATSPGTGTQYF; CDR3nt: TGTGCCACCAGCCCAGGGACCGGGACCCAGTACTTC
d_gene: NA; j_gene: TRBJ2-3; v_gene: TRBV25-1; abundance: NA; CDR3aa: CASSETGDTQYF; CDR3nt: TGTGCCAGCAGTGAAACAGGAGATACGCAGTATTTT
d_gene: NA; j_gene: TRBJ1-5; v_gene: TRBV15; abundance: once; CDR3aa: CATSRGREGNQPQHF; CDR3nt: TGTGCCACCAGCAGAGGGAGGGAGGGAAATCAGCCCCAGCATTTT
d_gene: NA; j_gene: TRBJ1-2; v_gene: TRBV7-3; abundance: NA; CDR3aa: CASSLTAGGAKGYTF; CDR3nt: TGTGCCAGCAGCTTAACGGCCGGGGGCGCGAAAGGCTACACCTTC